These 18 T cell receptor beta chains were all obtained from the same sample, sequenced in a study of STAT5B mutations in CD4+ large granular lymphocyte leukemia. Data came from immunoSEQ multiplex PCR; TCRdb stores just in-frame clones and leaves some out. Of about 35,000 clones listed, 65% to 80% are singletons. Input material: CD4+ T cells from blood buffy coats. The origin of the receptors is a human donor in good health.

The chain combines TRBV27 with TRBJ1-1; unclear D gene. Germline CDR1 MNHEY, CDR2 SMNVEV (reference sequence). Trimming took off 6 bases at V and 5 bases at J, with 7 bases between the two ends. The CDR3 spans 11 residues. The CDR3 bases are TGTGCCAGCAGAACCAAGACTGAAGCTTTCTTT. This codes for CASRTKTEAFF.

The CDR3 sequence is CASSPYRTGEETQYF. The CDR3 region has the DNA TGTGCCAGTAGTCCTTACCGGACAGGAGAAGAGACCCAGTACTTC. The gene calls are TRBV19 and TRBJ2-5; 7 bases are a match to TRBD1. The CDR3 contains 15 residues. The germline CDR1 and CDR2 sequences are LNHDA and SQIVND (reference sequence). V lost 5 bases, J lost 3 bases, and 9 bases stayed unmatched.

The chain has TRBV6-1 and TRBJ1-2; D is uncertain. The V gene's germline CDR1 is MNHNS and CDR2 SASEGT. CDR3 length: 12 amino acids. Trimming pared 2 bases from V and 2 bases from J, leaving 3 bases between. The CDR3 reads CASSERNYGYTF. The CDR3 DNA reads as TGTGCCAGCAGTGAACGGAACTATGGCTACACCTTC.

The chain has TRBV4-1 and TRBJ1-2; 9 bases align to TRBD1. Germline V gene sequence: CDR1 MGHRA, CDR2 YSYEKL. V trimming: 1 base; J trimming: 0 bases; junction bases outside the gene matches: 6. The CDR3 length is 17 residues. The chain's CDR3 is CASSQGYRGRSNYGYTF. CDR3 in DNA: TGCGCCAGCAGCCAAGGTTACAGGGGGCGATCTAACTATGGCTACACCTTC.

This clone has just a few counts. The CDR3 region is CASSQGGLLGDYGYTF. In nucleotides, the CDR3 is TGCGCCAGCAGCCAGGGGGGACTCCTAGGAGACTATGGCTACACCTTC. The chain links TRBV4-1 to TRBJ1-2, with a tentative D call TRBD1 (5 bases). Germline V gene data show CDR1 as MGHRA and CDR2 as YSYEKL. The CDR3 has 16 residues. Trimming took 3 bases from V and 3 from J, leaving 17 bases between them.

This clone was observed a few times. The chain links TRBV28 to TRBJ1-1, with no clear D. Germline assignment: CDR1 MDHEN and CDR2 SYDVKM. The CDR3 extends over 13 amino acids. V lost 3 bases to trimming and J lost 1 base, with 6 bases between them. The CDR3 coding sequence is TGTGCCAGCAGTTTTGCCAGGAACACTGAAGCTTTCTTT. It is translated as CASSFARNTEAFF.

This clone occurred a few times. CDR3 protein: CASSLGVLYTGELFF. In nucleotides, the CDR3 is TGTGCCAGCAGCTTGGGGGTGCTTTACACCGGGGAGCTGTTTTTT. The V and J genes are TRBV5-8 and TRBJ2-2; unclear D gene. Germline loops: CDR1 SGHTS, CDR2 YDEGEE. Trimming took off 0 bases at V and 3 bases at J, with 9 bases between the two ends. The CDR3 runs to 15 residues. Together with reference TRBV5-8 and TRBJ2-2, the CDR3 gives the full variable domain: EAGVTQSPTHLIKTRGQQATLRCSPISGHTSVYWYQQALGLGLQFLLWYDEGEERNRGNFPPRFSGRQFPNYSSELNVNALELEDSALYLCASSLGVLYTGELFFGEGSRLTVL.

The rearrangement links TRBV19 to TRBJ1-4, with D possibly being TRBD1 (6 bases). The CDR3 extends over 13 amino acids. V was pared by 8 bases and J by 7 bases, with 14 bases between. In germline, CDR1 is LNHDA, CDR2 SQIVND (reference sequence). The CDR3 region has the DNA TGTGCCAGTCACCGGGGGCCACTTGAAAAACTGTTTTTT. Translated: CASHRGPLEKLFF.

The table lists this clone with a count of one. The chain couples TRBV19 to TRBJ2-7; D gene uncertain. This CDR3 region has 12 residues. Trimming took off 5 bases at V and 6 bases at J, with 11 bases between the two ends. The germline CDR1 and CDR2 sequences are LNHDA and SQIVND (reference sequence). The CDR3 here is CASSPRMGEQYF. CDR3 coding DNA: TGTGCCAGTAGTCCGCGTATGGGCGAGCAGTACTTC.

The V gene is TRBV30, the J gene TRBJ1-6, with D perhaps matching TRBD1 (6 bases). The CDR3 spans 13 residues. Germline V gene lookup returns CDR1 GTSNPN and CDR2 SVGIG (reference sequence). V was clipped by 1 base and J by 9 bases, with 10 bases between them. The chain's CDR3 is CAWSAGAGSPLHF. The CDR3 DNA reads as TGTGCCTGGAGTGCAGGGGCCGGTTCACCCCTCCACTTT.

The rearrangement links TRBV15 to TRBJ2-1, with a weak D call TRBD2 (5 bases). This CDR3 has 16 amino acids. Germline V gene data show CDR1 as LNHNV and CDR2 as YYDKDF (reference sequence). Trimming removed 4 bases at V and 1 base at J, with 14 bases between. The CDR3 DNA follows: TGTGCCACCAGCACCCTCCGCCCGGGATCCTACAATGAGCAGTTCTTC. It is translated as CATSTLRPGSYNEQFF.

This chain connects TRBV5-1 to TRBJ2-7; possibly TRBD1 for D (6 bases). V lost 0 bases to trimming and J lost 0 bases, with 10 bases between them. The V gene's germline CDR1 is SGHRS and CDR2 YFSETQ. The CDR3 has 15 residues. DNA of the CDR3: TGCGCCAGCAGCTTGGGTGACAGGAGCTCCTACGAGCAGTACTTC. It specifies CASSLGDRSSYEQYF.

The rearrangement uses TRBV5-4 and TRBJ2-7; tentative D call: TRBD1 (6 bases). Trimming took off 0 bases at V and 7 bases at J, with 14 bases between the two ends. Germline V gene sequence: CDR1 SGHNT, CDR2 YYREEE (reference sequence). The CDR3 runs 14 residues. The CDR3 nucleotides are TGTGCCAGCAGCTTGGGGGCGGCCAGGGGTGAGCAGTACTTC. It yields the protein CASSLGAARGEQYF.

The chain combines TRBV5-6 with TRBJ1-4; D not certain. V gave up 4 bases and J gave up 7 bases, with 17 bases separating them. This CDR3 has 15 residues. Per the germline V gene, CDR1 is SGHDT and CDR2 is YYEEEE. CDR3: CASSTPKQAGEKLFF. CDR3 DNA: TGTGCCAGCAGCACCCCGAAGCAGGCTGGTGAAAAACTGTTTTTT.

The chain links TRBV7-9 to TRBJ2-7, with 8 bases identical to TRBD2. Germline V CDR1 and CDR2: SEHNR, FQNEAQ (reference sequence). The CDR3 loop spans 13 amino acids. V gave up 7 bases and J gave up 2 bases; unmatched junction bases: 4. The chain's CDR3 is CASTRGGTYEQYF. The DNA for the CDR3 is TGTGCCAGCACCCGGGGGGGGACCTACGAGCAGTACTTC.

This CDR3 is CASRMSGSSPEQYF. The CDR3 DNA is TGTGCCAGCAGGATGAGCGGGAGCAGTCCCGAGCAGTACTTC. The J gene is TRBJ2-7, the V gene TRBV6-5; 8 bases are a match to TRBD2. Germline V gene lookup returns CDR1 MNHEY and CDR2 SVGAGI. The J segment lost 6 bases and the V segment lost 6 bases, leaving 10 bases of the junction unmatched. CDR3 length: 14 amino acids.

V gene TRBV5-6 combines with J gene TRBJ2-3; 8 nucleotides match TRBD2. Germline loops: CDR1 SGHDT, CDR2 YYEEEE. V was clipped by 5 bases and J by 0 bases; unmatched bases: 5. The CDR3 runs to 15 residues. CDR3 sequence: CASSPAGASTDTQYF. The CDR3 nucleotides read TGTGCCAGCAGTCCAGCGGGGGCAAGCACAGATACGCAGTATTTT. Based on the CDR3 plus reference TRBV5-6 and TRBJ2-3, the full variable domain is DAGVTQSPTHLIKTRGQQVTLRCSPKSGHDTVSWYQQALGQGPQFIFQYYEEEERQRGNFPDRFSGHQFPNYSSELNVNALLLGDSALYLCASSPAGASTDTQYFGPGTRLTVL.

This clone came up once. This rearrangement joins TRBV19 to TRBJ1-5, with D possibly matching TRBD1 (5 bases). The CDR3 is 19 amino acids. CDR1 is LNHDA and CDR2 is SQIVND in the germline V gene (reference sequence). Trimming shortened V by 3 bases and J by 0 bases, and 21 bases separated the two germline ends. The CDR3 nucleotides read TGTGCCAGTAGTATTGAGGGCCATTTCCAGGGCTATAGCAATCAGCCCCAGCATTTT. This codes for CASSIEGHFQGYSNQPQHF.